This TCR beta chain appears in the sequencing data of a study of shared clonotypes between healthy human individuals. About this clone itself: Since a much larger clone is just one base distant, this may be a read error.

The CDR3 is 12 residues long. Germline V lookup: CDR1 SGHAT, CDR2 FQNNGV. DNA from unsorted PBMC was sequenced on ten immunoSEQ deep assay plates. Profiling relied on immunoSEQ multiplex PCR, and the TCRdb table lists in-frame clones only, not all of them. The table has some 500,000 clones, around 80% seen once; the top ten hold approximately 12%. The chain uses TRBV11-2 and TRBJ1-2, with no clear D. The receptor was isolated from a woman in her thirties or forties in good health. Some clones in this sample may be carry-over from other donors' samples. The sample taken for sequencing was PBMCs. The CDR3 reads CACSLTAYGYTF. DNA for the CDR3: TGTGCCTGCAGCTTAACAGCATATGGCTACACCTTC.